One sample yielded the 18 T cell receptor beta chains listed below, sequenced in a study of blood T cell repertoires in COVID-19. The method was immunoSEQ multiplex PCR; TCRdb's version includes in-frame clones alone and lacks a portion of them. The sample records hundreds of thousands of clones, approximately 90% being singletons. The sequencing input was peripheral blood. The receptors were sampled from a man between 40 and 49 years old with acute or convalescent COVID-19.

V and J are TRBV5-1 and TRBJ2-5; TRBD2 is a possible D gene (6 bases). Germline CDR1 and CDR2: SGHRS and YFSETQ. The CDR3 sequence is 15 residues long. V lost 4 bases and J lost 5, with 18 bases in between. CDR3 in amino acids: CASSITSGGPETQYF. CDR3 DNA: TGCGCCAGCAGCATCACCTCCGGGGGTCCGGAGACCCAGTACTTC.

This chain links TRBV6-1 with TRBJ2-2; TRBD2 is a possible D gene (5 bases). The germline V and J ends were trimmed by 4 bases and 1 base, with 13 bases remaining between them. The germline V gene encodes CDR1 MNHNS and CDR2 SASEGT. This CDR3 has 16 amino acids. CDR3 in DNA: TGTGCCAGCAGTGCCCGGGAATTCGGGAACACCGGGGAGCTGTTTTTT. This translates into CASSAREFGNTGELFF.

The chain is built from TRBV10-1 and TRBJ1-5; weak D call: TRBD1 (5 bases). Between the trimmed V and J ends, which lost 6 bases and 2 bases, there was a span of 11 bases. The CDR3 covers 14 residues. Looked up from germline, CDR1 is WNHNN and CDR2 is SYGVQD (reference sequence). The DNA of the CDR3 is TGCGCCAGCAGCCCCGGGGGGGGCAATCAGCCCCAGCATTTT. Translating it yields CASSPGGGNQPQHF.

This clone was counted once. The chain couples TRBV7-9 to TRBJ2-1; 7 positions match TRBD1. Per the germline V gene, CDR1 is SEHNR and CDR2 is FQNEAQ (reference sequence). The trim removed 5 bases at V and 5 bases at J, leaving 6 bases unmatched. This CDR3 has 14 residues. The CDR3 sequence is CASSLGTANNEQFF. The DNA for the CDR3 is TGTGCCAGCAGCCTGGGGACAGCTAACAATGAGCAGTTCTTC.

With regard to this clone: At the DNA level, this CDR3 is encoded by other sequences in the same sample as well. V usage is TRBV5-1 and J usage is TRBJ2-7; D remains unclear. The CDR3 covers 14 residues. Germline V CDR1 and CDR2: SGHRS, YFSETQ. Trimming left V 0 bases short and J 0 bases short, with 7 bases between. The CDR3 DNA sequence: TGCGCCAGCAGCTTGGGCCATAGCTCCTACGAGCAGTACTTC. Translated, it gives CASSLGHSSYEQYF.

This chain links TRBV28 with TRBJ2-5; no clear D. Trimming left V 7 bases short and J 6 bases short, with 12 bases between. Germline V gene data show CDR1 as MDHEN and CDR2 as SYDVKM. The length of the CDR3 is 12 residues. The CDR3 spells CASNPVGQTQYF. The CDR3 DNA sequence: TGTGCCAGCAACCCTGTTGGGCAGACCCAGTACTTC. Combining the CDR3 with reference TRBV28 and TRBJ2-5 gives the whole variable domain DVKVTQSSRYLVKRTGEKVFLECVQDMDHENMFWYRQDPGLGLRLIYFSYDVKMKEKGDIPEGYSVSREKKERFSLILESASTNQTSMYLCASNPVGQTQYFGPGTRLLVL.

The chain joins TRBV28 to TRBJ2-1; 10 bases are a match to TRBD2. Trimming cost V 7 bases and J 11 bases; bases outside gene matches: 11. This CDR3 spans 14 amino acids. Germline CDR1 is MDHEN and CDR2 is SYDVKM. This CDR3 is CASTPSGRGGKQFF. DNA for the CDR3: TGTGCCAGCACCCCTAGCGGGAGAGGCGGGAAGCAGTTCTTC. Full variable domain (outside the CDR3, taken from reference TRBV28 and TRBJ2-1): DVKVTQSSRYLVKRTGEKVFLECVQDMDHENMFWYRQDPGLGLRLIYFSYDVKMKEKGDIPEGYSVSREKKERFSLILESASTNQTSMYLCASTPSGRGGKQFFGPGTRLTVL.

CDR3 loop: CASSQDTGGNTEAFF. The CDR3 coding sequence is TGTGCCAGCAGCCAAGATACAGGGGGGAACACTGAAGCTTTCTTT. V gene TRBV3-1 (or the pseudogene TRBV3-2) combines with J gene TRBJ1-1; 8 bases align to TRBD1. Trimming removed 0 bases from V and 1 base from J; junction bases left unmatched: 1. The CDR3 extends over 15 amino acids. The germline V gene has CDR1 LGHDT and CDR2 YNNKEL (reference sequence).

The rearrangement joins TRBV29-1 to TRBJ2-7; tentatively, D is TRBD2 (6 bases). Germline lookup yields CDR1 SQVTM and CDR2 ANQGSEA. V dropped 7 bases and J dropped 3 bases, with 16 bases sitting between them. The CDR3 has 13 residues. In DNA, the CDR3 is TGCAGCGGAGGTGGAGGGCAGATCTACGAGCAGTACTTC. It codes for CSGGGGQIYEQYF.

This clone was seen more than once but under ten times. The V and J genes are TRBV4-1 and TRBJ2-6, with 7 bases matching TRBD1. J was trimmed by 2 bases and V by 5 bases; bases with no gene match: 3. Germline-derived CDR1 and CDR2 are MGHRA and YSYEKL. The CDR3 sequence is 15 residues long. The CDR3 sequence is CASSTQGTGANVLTF. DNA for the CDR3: TGCGCCAGCAGCACACAGGGGACTGGGGCCAACGTCCTGACTTTC.

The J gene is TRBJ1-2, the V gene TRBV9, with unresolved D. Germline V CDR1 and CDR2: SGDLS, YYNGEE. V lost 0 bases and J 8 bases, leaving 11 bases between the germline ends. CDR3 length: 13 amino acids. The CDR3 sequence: CASSVVPGAGYTF. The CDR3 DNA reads TGTGCCAGCAGCGTAGTGCCGGGAGCGGGCTACACCTTC.

CDR3 loop: CASGAQGAPNTEAFF. The CDR3 DNA sequence: TGTGCCAGTGGGGCACAGGGGGCCCCGAACACTGAAGCTTTCTTT. The chain recombines TRBV19 with TRBJ1-1; 9 nucleotides agree with TRBD1. The ends lost 8 bases at V and 1 base at J; junction bases unmatched: 8. The CDR3 loop spans 15 amino acids. Germline values: CDR1 LNHDA, CDR2 SQIVND (reference sequence).

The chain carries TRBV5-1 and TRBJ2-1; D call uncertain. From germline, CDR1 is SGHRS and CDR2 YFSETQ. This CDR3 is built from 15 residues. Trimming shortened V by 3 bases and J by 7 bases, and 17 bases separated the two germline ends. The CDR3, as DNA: TGCGCCAGCAGCTCAACTGGATCGGCGGAGAATGAGCAGTTCTTC. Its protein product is CASSSTGSAENEQFF.

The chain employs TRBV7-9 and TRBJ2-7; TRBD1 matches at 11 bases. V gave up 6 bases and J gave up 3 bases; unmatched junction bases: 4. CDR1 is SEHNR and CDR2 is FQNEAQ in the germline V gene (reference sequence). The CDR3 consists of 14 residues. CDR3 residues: CASSSGTGGYEQYF. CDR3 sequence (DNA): TGTGCCAGCAGTTCCGGGACAGGGGGCTACGAGCAGTACTTC. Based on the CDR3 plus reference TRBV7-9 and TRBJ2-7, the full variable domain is DTGVSQNPRHKITKRGQNVTFRCDPISEHNRLYWYRQTLGQGPEFLTYFQNEAQLEKSRLLSDRFSAERPKGSFSTLEIQRTEQGDSAMYLCASSSGTGGYEQYFGPGTRLTVT.

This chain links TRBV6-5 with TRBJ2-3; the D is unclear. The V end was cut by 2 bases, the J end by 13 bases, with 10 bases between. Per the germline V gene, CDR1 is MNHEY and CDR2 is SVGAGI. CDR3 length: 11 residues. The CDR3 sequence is CASSYLAREYF. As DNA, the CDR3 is TGTGCCAGCAGTTACCTTGCACGGGAGTATTTT.

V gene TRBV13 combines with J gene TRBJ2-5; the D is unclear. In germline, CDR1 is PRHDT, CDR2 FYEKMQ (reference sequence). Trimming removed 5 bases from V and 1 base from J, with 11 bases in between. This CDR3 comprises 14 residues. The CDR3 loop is CASSPNAVQETQYF. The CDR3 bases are TGTGCCAGCAGCCCGAATGCGGTCCAAGAGACCCAGTACTTC.

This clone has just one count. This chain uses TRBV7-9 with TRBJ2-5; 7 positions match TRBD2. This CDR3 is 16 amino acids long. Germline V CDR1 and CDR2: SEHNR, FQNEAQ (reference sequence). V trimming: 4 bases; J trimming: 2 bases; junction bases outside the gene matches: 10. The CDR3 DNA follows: TGTGCCAGCAGCTCTCCGACTAGCTGGACTCAAGAGACCCAGTACTTC. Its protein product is CASSSPTSWTQETQYF.

CDR3 region: CASSIWTSGLYNEQFF. The CDR3 bases are TGTGCCAGTAGTATTTGGACTAGCGGACTCTACAATGAGCAGTTCTTC. The V call is TRBV19, the J call TRBJ2-1, with 10 bases lining up with TRBD2. J lost 3 bases, V lost 3 bases, and 5 bases had no gene match. The length of the CDR3 is 16 residues. Germline loops: CDR1 LNHDA, CDR2 SQIVND (reference sequence). Based on the CDR3 plus reference TRBV19 and TRBJ2-1, the full variable domain is DGGITQSPKYLFRKEGQNVTLSCEQNLNHDAMYWYRQDPGQGLRLIYYSQIVNDFQKGDIAEGYSVSREKKESFPLTVTSAQKNPTAFYLCASSIWTSGLYNEQFFGPGTRLTVL.